This TCR beta chain derives from a study of cytomegalovirus exposure and HLA in healthy donors (TCRdb year 2017). As for the study more broadly: According to an earlier analysis of several hundred of the donors, about 179 million T cells yielded over 90 million unique TCR beta sequences and about 280 Gb of sequence data. The number of typed donors differed by locus: roughly 629-640 for A, B, C, DRB1 and DQB1; 522 for DQA1; some 610 for DPA1; and around 450 for DPB1. HLA typing included class I and class II loci at four-digit resolution. The study used immunosequencing to profile the T cell repertoires of around 600 subjects and linked those repertoires to cytomegalovirus serostatus. An earlier analysis of roughly 600 of the donors used high-throughput TCR beta sequencing to judge whether each TCR beta V gene segment behaved as functional or pseudogenic. A handful of DR-DQ haplotypes were handled as single units for association and clustering because linkage in the cohort was strong. Besides the first cohort of 666 subjects, a separate validation cohort made up of over 100 different subjects was used. Across some 400 genotyped donors of the cohort, an average of roughly 230,000 unique TCR beta nucleotide sequences per donor were sequenced, and approximately 19% of those sequences were non-productive. Every discovery cohort repertoire had been produced on one sequencing platform. About 330 gigabases of sequencing data and around 80 million unique TCR sequences made up an early release that covered about 640 HLA-typed donors. A later genetic analysis took genome-wide SNP genotypes for about 55% of the roughly 700 donors and used that subset as a discovery cohort. To predict cytomegalovirus infection status, the study brought together high-throughput TCR immunosequencing, statistical association of individual TCRs with disease status, and machine learning. In a later analysis, previously published TCR beta repertoires from roughly 710 donors were re-analyzed and high-resolution HLA genotyping was added so that TCR occurrence patterns could be studied. The study aimed to test whether cataloging public T cell receptors could reveal signatures of past pathogen exposure. Rather than drawing on any new phenotypic data, the later analysis identified candidate immune exposures from TCR beta sequences and the way those sequences occurred across donors. The genetic ancestry cluster associated with self-reported Caucasian donors included 70% to 85% of the 398 genotyped donors. Alongside the repertoire data, information on donor age, sex, ethnicity and CMV serostatus was compiled. Findings and caveats that apply to the study as a whole: Some IMGT-functional V segments, including TRBV6-2 and TRBV6-3, could not be distinguished by the 87-base-pair reads and were therefore excluded. Sequencing depth was assumed to be roughly uniform across donors in the presence/absence analyses, though that assumption may not hold. The authors suggested that the approach could potentially be extended to other disease states and immunological phenotypes. According to a later analysis, parvovirus B19, influenza, CMV and Epstein-Barr virus appeared linked to several top co-occurrence clusters. The classifier was reported to diagnose cytomegalovirus status with high specificity and sensitivity in both the original and validation cohorts. In a later analysis, about 17,000 TCR beta sequences were associated with specific HLA alleles at a false discovery rate of 0.05. In a later genetic analysis, fewer N-insertions in productive TCRs were reported among donors in an Asian-associated ancestry cluster than the roughly 700-donor mean. In a later genetic analysis, a missense DCLRE1C variant was associated with V-gene and J-gene trimming of TCR beta chains, and the association was replicated in an independent cohort. A further reported finding was that TCR beta sequences accurately predicted the HLA-A and HLA-B alleles for most subjects in the first cohort. Three of the identified cytomegalovirus-associated TCR beta chains were confirmed in vitro to be specific for cytomegalovirus antigens. Because HLA typing was missing for some donors at each locus, association tests included only the typed subset. Assigning TCR associations to individual alleles was difficult when HLA alleles, especially DR and DQ, strongly co-occurred. A later analysis found that HLA-associated TCR beta chains were more clonally expanded and had lower generation probabilities than equally common non-associated chains. While some public TCRs were present in many individuals, most TCR sequences turned up only very rarely across donors. For the cohort, immune exposure information was limited to CMV serostatus. According to a later analysis, most CMV-associated TCR beta chains appeared to be HLA-restricted, and the HLA associations seemed to be driven largely by CMV exposure. Linkage disequilibrium might explain the correlated functional status among segregating V segments, but an unknown experimental factor could not be ruled out. This cohort had only TCR beta chains sequenced, and the lack of alpha or paired-chain data limited which features could be detected. Because counts were too low, roughly 17 rarely observed V segments, including chromosome 9 orphons, were left out of the earlier analysis of about 620 of the donors. According to a later analysis, TCR association rates differed among HLA loci, with DRB1 alleles showing the most associated TCRs and HLA-C alleles showing the fewest. A total of 150 or so TCR beta chains were listed by the study as associated with cytomegalovirus. Broadly in line with IMGT annotations, most TCR beta V segments showed up in productive rearrangements about 87% or about 30% of the time in an earlier analysis of several hundred of the donors. The sequencing pipeline was judged likely to have produced a cluster of highly shared sequence variants as a technical artifact.

Preparation of the library involved the immunoSEQ multiplex PCR assay. The multiplex PCR relied on a mix of 60 forward primers for TCR Vbeta segments and 13 reverse primers for TCR Jbeta segments. The CDR3 region of rearranged TCR beta genes was amplified from genomic DNA by a multiplex PCR assay. On the Illumina HiSeq System, the amplified TCR beta libraries were sequenced as 87-base-pair reads. As for how the authors treated the data: A later analysis tallied some 79 million unique TCR beta chains across the 660 or so repertoires, and 10 million to 11 million of those chains were shared by two or more donors. Raw reads were error-corrected and collapsed into unique sequences with a nearest-neighbor algorithm that merged closely related sequences to remove PCR and sequencing errors. V, D and J gene segments were assigned by aligning CDR3 sequences to IMGT reference sequences. For a sequence to be retained, at least a six-nucleotide match to both a V gene segment and a J gene segment was required. Rearrangements were classified as productive when the CDR3 lacked stop codons and remained in frame with V and J, and all other rearrangements were classified as non-productive. Following IMGT convention, CDR3 was defined as the stretch from the second conserved V-encoded cysteine up to the conserved J-encoded phenylalanine. The earlier analysis of roughly 590 of the donors excluded sequences that lacked an unambiguous match to a single V gene segment. An earlier analysis of some 610 of the donors called V segments functional above 56.7% productive rearrangements and segregating when the between-donor standard deviation exceeded 5%. A statistical classification framework was developed to diagnose cytomegalovirus status using the catalog of TCR beta chain sequences. In a later analysis, V and J genes were assigned by comparing TCR nucleotide sequences against IMGT/GENE-DB human TR gene sequences. A later analysis assigned CDR3 sequences and most-parsimonious VDJ recombination scenarios with the TCRdist pipeline. In a later analysis, each TCR beta chain was defined by its CDR3 amino acid sequence together with its V-gene family, and reads lacking a unique V-gene family were excluded. As a way to deal with suspected cross-contamination and a sequencing artifact, a later analysis dropped approximately 570 nucleotide sequences that were highly shared and had low generation probability. In a later analysis, a clonal expansion index was calculated for each public chain from normalized within-repertoire ranks of inferred template counts. A later analysis computed generation probabilities with a VDJ recombination model fitted to out-of-frame rearrangements, and checked the results against IGoR. Hypergeometric tests were used in a later analysis to score TCR-TCR, TCR-HLA and TCR-CMV co-occurrence, with a repertoire-size bias correction applied to the TCR pairs. To estimate false discovery rates, a later analysis permuted the HLA or CMV assignments 20 times. A later analysis grouped co-occurring TCRs with DBSCAN, adding TCRdist sequence similarity when clustering within HLA-allele-positive subsets. Repertoires with fewer than 30,000 or more than 120,000 public chains, plus five repertoires with anomalous nucleotide sharing, were excluded from co-occurrence clustering. TCRdb limited this immuneACCESS table to in-frame rearrangements with V and J called. A share of clones is missing; checked studies link under half to unresolved V genes, and the rest is unexplained. That table gives V, J and clone size, and the DNA gave D and trimming. This sample lists 100,000 to 150,000 clones; about 83% were detected once. The ten largest clones capture 3.4% of the sample.

The cohort comprised more than 550 healthy bone marrow donors. Cohort members were all nominally healthy when sampled, although unrecorded immune exposures were likely present. The donor tested CMV seronegative and was one of the 352 seronegative cohort members. Each donor provided a peripheral blood sample, and peripheral blood mononuclear cells were used for TCR beta sequencing. The Qiagen DNeasy Blood Extraction Kit was used to extract genomic DNA from the blood cell samples. As concerns this clone: Which antigen it targets is not known. Per-base quality was not reported, and no clone a single base away is much larger than it.

CDR1 and CDR2 are drawn from the germline V gene: MNHNS, SASEGT. Deletion took 5 bases off V and 0 bases off J, with a span of 14 bases between the germline ends. The CDR3 runs 15 residues from the cysteine to the phenylalanine. Of all the DNA, just the CDR3 is kept, 45 bases in frame from base 1. Input material: PBMCs. The TCR originated in a man aged 25 to 40 in good health and CMV-seronegative. Recombination connected TRBV6-1 to TRBJ2-7; the D gene is perhaps TRBD2, on 6 matching bases. The bases read TGTGCCAGCAGTCGACAGCCCGGGAGCTCCTACGAGCAGTACTTC. This gives the protein CASSRQPGSSYEQYF.